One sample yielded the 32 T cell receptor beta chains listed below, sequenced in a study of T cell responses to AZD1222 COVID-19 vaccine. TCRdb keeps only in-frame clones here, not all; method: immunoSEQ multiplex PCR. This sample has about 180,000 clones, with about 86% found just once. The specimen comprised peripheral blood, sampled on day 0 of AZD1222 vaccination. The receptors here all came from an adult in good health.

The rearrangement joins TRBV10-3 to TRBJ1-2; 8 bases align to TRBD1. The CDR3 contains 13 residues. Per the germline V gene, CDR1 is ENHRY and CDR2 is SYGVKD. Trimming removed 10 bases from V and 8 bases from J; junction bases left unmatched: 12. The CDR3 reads CATRQGMMLGYTF. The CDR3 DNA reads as TGTGCCACCCGACAGGGGATGATGTTAGGCTACACCTTC.

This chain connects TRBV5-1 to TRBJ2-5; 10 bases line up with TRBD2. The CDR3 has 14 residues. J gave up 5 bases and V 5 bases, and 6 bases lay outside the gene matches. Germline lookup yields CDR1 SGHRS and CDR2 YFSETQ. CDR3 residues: CASRAGGPEETQYF. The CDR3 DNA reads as TGCGCCAGCAGAGCGGGGGGGCCCGAGGAGACCCAGTACTTC.

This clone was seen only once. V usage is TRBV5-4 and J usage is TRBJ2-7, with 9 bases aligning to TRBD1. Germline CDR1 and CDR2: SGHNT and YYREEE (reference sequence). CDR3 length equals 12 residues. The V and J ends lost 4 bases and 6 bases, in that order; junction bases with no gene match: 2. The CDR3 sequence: CASSHRGREQYF. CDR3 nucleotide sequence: TGTGCCAGCAGCCACAGGGGGCGCGAGCAGTACTTC. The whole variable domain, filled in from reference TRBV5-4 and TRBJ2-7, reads ETGVTQSPTHLIKTRGQQVTLRCSSQSGHNTVSWYQQALGQGPQFIFQYYREEENGRGNFPPRFSGLQFPNYSSELNVNALELDDSALYLCASSHRGREQYFGPGTRLTVT.

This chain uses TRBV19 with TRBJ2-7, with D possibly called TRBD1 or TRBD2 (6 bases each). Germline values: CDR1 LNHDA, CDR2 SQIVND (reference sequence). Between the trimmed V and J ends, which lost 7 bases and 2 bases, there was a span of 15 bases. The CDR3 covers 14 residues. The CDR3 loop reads CASIGGTPTYEQYF. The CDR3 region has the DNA TGTGCCAGTATCGGCGGGACACCCACCTACGAGCAGTACTTC.

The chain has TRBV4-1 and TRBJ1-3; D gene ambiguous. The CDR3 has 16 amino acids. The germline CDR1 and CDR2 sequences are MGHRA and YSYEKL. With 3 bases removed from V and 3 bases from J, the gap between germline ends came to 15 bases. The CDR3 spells CASSHNNGNFGNTIYF. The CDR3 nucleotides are TGCGCCAGCAGCCATAATAACGGAAATTTTGGAAACACCATATATTTT.

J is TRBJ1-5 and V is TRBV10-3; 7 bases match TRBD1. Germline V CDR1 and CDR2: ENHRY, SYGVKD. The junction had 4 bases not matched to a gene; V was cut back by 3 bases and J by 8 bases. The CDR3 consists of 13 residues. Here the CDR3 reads CAISEGGAEPQHF. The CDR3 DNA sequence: TGTGCCATCAGTGAAGGGGGCGCGGAGCCCCAGCATTTT.

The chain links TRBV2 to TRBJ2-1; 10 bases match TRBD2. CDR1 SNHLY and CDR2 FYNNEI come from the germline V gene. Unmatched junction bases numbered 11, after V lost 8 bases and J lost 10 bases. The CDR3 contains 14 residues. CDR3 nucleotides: TGTGCCAGCGGCCTAGCGGGGGCTCTTCGAGAGCAGTTCTTC. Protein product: CASGLAGALREQFF.

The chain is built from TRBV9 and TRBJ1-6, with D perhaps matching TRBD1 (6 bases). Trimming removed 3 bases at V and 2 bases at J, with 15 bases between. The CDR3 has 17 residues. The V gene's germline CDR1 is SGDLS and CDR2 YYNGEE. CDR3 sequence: CASSDPQGDPYNSPLHF. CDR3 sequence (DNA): TGTGCCAGCAGCGACCCACAGGGAGATCCCTATAATTCACCCCTCCACTTT. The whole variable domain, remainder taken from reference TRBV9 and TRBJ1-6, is DSGVTQTPKHLITATGQRVTLRCSPRSGDLSVYWYQQSLDQGLQFLIQYYNGEERAKGNILERFSAQQFPDLHSELNLSSLELGDSALYFCASSDPQGDPYNSPLHFGNGTRLTVT.

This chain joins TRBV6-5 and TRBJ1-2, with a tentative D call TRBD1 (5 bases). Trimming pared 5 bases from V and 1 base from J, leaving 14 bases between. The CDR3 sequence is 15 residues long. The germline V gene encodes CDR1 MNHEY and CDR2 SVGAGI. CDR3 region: CASSPEGPFNYGYTF. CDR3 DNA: TGTGCCAGCAGTCCGGAGGGACCGTTTAACTATGGCTACACCTTC.

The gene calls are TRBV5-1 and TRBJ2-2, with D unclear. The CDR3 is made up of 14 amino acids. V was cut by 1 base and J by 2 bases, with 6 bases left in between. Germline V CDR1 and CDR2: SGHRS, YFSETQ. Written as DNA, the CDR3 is TGCGCCAGCAGCTTGCGAACAAACACCGGGGAGCTGTTTTTT. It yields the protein CASSLRTNTGELFF.

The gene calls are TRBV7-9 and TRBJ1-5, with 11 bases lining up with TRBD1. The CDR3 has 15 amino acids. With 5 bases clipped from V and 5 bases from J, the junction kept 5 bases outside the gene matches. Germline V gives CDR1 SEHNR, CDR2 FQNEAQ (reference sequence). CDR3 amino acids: CASSPGQGAYQPQHF. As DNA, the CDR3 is TGTGCCAGCAGCCCTGGACAGGGGGCTTATCAGCCCCAGCATTTT.

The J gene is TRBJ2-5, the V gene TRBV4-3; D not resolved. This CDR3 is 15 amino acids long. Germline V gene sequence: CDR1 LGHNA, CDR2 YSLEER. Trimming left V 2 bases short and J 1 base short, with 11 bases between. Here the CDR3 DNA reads TGCGCCAGCAGCCAATGGTATGCAGCCCAAGAGACCCAGTACTTC. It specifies CASSQWYAAQETQYF.

The CDR3 bases are TGTGCCAGTAGTATCGGGCAGCCATCCCCCTACGAGCAGTACTTC. It is translated as CASSIGQPSPYEQYF. This chain links TRBV19 with TRBJ2-7; D remains unclear. There are 15 residues in the CDR3. V shed 3 bases and J shed 2 bases, with 14 bases lying between them. Germline V gene sequence: CDR1 LNHDA, CDR2 SQIVND (reference sequence).

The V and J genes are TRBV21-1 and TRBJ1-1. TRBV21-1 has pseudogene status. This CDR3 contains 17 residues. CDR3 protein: CASSKGLILQMNTEAFF. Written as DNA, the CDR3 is TGTGCCAGCAGCAAAGGCCTAATTCTCCAGATGAACACTGAAGCTTTCTTT.

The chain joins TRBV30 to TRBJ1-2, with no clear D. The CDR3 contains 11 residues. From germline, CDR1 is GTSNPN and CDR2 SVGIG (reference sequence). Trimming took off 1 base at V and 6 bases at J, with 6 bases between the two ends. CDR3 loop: CAWSAGNGYTF. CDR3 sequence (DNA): TGTGCCTGGAGTGCGGGCAATGGCTACACCTTC.

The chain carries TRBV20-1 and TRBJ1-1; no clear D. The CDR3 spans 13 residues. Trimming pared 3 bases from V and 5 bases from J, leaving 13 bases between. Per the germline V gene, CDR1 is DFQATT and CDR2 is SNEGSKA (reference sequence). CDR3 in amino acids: CSASYEFGTEAFF. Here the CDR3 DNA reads TGCAGTGCTAGTTACGAGTTTGGGACTGAAGCTTTCTTT.

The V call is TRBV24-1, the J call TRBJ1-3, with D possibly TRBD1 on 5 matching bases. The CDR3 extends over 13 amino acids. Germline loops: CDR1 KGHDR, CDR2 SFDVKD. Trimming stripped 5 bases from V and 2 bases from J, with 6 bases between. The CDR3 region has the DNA TGTGCCACCAGTGCGGGGCCTGGAAACACCATATATTTT. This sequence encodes CATSAGPGNTIYF.

The CDR3 DNA is TGCGCCAGCAGTTATCCGAGCAGCACATCCCAGTACTTC. Encoded protein: CASSYPSSTSQYF. This chain uses TRBV10-2 with TRBJ2-5; no definite D call. In germline, CDR1 is WSHSY, CDR2 SAAADI. The length of the CDR3 is 13 residues. V lost 5 bases and J lost 9, with 16 bases in between.

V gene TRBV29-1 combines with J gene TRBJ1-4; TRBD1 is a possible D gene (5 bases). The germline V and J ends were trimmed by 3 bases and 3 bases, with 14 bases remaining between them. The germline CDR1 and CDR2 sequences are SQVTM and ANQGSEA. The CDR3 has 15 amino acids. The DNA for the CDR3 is TGCAGCGTTGACCAGGGCGGTGGTGCTAATGAAAAACTGTTTTTT. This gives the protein CSVDQGGGANEKLFF.

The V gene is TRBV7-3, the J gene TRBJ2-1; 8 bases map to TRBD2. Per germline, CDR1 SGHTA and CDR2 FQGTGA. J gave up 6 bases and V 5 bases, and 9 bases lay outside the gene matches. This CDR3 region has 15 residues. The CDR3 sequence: CASSLRGGLSNEQFF. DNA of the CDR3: TGTGCCAGCAGCCTCCGGGGGGGTCTTTCCAATGAGCAGTTCTTC.

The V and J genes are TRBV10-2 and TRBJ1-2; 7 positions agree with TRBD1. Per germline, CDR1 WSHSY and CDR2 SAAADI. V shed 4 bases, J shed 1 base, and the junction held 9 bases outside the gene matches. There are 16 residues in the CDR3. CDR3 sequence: CASSVGTAALNYGYTF. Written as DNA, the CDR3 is TGCGCCAGCAGTGTTGGGACAGCCGCACTTAACTATGGCTACACCTTC.

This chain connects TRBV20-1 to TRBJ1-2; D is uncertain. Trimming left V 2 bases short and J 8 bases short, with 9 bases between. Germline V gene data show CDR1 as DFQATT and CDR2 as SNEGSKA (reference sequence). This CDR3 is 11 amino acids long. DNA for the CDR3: TGCAGTGCTAGATCCGAGGAGGGCTACACCTTC. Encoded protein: CSARSEEGYTF.

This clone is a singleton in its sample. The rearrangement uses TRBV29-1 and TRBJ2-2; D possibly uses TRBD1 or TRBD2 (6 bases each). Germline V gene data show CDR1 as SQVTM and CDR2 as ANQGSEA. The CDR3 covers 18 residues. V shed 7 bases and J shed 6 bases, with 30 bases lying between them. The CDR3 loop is CSAAPVRGLWGHAGELFF. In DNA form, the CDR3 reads TGCAGCGCCGCTCCGGTTCGGGGGCTGTGGGGACACGCCGGGGAGCTGTTTTTT.

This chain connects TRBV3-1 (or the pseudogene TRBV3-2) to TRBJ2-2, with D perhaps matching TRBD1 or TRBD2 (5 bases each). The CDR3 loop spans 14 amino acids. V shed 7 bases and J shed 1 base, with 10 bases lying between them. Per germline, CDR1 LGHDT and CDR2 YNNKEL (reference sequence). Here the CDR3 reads CASIGTGNTGELFF. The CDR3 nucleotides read TGTGCCAGCATCGGGACGGGGAACACCGGGGAGCTGTTTTTT.

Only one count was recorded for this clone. This CDR3 reads CASSSRYGNTEAFF. The CDR3 region has the DNA TGTGCCAGCAGCTCCAGGTACGGGAACACTGAAGCTTTCTTT. The J gene is TRBJ1-1, the V gene TRBV14; no definite D call. Germline-derived CDR1 and CDR2 are SGHDN and FVKESK. Trimming pared 5 bases from V and 1 base from J, leaving 11 bases between. The CDR3 has 14 amino acids.

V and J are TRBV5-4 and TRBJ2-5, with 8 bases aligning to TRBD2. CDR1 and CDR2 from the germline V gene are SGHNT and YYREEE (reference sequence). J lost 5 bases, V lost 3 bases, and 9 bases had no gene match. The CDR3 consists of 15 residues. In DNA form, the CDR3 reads TGTGCCAGCAGCTCCTCCGGGACTAGGGGGGAGACCCAGTACTTC. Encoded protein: CASSSSGTRGETQYF.

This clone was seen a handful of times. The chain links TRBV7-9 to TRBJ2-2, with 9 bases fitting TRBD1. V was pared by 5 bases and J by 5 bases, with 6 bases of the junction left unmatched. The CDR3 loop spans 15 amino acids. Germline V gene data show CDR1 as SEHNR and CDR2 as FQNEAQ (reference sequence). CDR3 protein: CASSVRTGETGELFF. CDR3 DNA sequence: TGTGCCAGCAGCGTAAGGACAGGGGAAACCGGGGAGCTGTTTTTT.

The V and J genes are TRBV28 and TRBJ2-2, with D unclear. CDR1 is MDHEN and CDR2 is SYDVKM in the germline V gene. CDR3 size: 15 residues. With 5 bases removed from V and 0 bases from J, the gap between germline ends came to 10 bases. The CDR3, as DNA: TGTGCCAGCAGTACCCGGAATACGAACACCGGGGAGCTGTTTTTT. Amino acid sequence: CASSTRNTNTGELFF. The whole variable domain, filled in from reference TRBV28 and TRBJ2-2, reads DVKVTQSSRYLVKRTGEKVFLECVQDMDHENMFWYRQDPGLGLRLIYFSYDVKMKEKGDIPEGYSVSREKKERFSLILESASTNQTSMYLCASSTRNTNTGELFFGEGSRLTVL.

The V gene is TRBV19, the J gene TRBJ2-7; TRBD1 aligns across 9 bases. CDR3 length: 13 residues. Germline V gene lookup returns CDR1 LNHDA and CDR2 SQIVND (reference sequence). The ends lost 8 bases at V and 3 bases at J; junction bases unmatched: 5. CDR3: CASGDRADYEQYF. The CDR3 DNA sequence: TGTGCCAGTGGGGACAGGGCGGACTACGAGCAGTACTTC.

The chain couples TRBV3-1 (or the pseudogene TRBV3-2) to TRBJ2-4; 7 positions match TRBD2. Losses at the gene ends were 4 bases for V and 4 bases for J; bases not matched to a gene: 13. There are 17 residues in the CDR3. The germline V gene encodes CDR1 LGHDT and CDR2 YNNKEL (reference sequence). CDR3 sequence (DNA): TGTGCCAGCAGCCGTGAGGAAAAGGGACTACCAAAAAACATTCAGTACTTC. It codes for CASSREEKGLPKNIQYF.

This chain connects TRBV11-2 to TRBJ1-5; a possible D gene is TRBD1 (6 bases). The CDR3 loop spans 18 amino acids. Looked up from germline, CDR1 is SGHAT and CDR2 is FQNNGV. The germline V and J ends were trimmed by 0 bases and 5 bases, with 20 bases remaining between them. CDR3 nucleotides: TGTGCCAGCAGCTTAGACCGCACAGGGAAGGTGGGTCATCAGCCCCAGCATTTT. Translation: CASSLDRTGKVGHQPQHF. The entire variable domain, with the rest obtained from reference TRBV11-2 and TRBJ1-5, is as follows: EAGVAQSPRYKIIEKRQSVAFWCNPISGHATLYWYQQILGQGPKLLIQFQNNGVVDDSQLPKDRFSAERLKGVDSTLKIQPAKLEDSAVYLCASSLDRTGKVGHQPQHFGDGTRLSIL.

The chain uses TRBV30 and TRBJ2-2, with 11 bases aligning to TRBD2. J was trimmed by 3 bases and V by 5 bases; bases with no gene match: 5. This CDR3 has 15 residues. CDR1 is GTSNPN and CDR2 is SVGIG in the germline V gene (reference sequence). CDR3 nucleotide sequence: TGTGCCTGGGGACTAGCGGGCTTTGACACCGGGGAGCTGTTTTTT. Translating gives CAWGLAGFDTGELFF.